This T cell receptor beta chain was identified during a study of blood T cells in healthy people across ages. General study points: Estimates of total diversity, which came from one million sequenced T cells, were considered to be underestimates. Diversity of TCR beta per million T cells declined in a roughly linear way with age.

This clonotype was counted between two and nine times. The antigen remains unidentified. Trimming shortened V by 3 bases and J by 2 bases, and 16 bases separated the two germline ends. This CDR3 is built from 15 residues. Germline CDR1 reads DFQATT; CDR2 reads SNEGSKA (reference sequence). Primers used in a second PCR of roughly 6 to 12 cycles were a sample-barcoded 5' primer and a J-beta primer mix. Via MiXCR, TCRdb re-called the 5' RACE reads, giving one row per CDR3 protein. The sample includes 750,000 to 850,000 distinct CDR3 sequences, more than 20% of them seen just once. The same data also contributed to another study, on T cells of mothers and their children.

The receptor comes from a boy aged 5-17 years in good health. Sequenced sample: blood. The chain employs TRBV20-1 and TRBJ1-2; TRBD1 might be the D (5 bases). CDR3 protein: CSARSMAGLNYGYTF. DNA of the CDR3: TGCAGTGCTAGGTCGATGGCAGGGTTGAACTATGGCTACACCTTC.